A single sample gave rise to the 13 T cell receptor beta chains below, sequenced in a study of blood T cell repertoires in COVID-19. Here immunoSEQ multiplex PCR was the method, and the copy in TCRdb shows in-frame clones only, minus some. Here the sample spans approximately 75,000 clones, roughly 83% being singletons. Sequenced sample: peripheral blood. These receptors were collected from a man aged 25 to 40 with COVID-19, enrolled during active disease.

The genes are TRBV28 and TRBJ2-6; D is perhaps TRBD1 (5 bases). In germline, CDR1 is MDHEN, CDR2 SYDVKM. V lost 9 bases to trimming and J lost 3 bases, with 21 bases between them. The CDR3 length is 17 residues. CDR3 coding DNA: TGTGCCAGTAGGAACGTCAGGGAAATCTTTGGGGCCAACGTCCTGACTTTC. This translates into CASRNVREIFGANVLTF.

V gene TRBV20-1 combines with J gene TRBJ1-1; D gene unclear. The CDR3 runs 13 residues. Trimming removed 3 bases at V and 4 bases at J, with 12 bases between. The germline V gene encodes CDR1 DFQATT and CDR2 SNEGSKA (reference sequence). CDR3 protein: CSASGQSPTEAFF. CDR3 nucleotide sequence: TGCAGTGCTAGTGGGCAGTCCCCCACTGAAGCTTTCTTT.

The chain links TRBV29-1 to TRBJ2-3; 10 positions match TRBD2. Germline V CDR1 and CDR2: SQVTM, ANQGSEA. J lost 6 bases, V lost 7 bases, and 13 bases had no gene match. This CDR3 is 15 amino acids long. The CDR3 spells CSAVFPSGRRDTQYF. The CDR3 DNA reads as TGCAGCGCCGTCTTTCCTAGCGGGAGACGGGATACGCAGTATTTT.

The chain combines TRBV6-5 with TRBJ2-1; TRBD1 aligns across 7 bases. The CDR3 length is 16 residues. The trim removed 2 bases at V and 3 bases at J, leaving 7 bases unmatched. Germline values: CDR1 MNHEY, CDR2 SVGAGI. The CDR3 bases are TGTGCCAGCAGTTACCGATCCACAGGGGTCTACAATGAGCAGTTCTTC. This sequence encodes CASSYRSTGVYNEQFF.

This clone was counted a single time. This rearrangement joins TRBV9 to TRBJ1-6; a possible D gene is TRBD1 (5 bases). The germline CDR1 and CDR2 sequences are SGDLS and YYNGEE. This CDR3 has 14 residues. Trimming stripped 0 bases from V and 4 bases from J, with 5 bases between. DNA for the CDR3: TGTGCCAGCAGCGTAGGGACATATAATTCACCCCTCCACTTT. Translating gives CASSVGTYNSPLHF.

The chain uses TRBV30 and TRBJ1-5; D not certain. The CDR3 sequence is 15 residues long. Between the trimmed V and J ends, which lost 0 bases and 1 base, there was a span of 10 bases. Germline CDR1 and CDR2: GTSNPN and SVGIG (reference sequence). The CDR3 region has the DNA TGTGCCTGGAGTGTCCCGGGTGCAAGCAATCAGCCCCAGCATTTT. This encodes CAWSVPGASNQPQHF.

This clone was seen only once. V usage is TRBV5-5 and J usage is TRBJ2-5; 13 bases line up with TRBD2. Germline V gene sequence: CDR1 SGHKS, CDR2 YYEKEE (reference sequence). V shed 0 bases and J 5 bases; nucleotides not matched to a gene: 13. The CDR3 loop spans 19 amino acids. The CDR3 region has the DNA TGTGCCAGCAGCTTGGTCAGGACTAGCGGGAGAGGCGAGGGGGAGACCCAGTACTTC. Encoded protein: CASSLVRTSGRGEGETQYF.

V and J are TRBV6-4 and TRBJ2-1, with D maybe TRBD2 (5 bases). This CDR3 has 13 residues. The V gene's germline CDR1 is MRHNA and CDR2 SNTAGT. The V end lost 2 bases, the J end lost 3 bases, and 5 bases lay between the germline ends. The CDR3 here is CASSDRDYNEQFF. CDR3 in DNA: TGTGCCAGCAGTGACCGGGACTACAATGAGCAGTTCTTC.

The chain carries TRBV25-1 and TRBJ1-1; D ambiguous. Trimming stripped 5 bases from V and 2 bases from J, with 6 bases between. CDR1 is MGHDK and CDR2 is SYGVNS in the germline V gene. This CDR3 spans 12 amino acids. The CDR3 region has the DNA TGTGCCAGCAGTAGCGGTAACACTGAAGCTTTCTTT. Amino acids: CASSSGNTEAFF.

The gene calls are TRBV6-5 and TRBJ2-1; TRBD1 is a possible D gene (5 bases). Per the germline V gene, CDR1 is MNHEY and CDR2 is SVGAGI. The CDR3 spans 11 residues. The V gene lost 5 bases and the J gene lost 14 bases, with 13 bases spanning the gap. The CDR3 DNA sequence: TGTGCCAGCAGTAGACAGACGAGCAAGTTCTTC. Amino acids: CASSRQTSKFF.

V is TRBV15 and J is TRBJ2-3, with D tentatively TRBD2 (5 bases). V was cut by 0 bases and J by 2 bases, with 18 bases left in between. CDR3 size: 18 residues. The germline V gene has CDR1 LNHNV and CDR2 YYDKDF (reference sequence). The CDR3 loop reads CATSRDGVASRVTDTQYF. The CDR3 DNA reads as TGTGCCACCAGCAGAGATGGGGTGGCTAGCAGAGTCACAGATACGCAGTATTTT.

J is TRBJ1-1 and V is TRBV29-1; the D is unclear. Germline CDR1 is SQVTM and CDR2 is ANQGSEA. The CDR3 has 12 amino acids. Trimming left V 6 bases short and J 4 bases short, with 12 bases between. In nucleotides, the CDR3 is TGCAGCGTAGAGAGGGATTTCACTGAAGCTTTCTTT. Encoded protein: CSVERDFTEAFF.

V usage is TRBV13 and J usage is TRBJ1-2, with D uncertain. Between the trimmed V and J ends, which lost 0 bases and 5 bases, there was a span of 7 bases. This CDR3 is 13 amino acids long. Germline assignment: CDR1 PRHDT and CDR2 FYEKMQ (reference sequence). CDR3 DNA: TGTGCCAGCAGCTTAGGCGGGAAGTATGGCTACACCTTC. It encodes CASSLGGKYGYTF.